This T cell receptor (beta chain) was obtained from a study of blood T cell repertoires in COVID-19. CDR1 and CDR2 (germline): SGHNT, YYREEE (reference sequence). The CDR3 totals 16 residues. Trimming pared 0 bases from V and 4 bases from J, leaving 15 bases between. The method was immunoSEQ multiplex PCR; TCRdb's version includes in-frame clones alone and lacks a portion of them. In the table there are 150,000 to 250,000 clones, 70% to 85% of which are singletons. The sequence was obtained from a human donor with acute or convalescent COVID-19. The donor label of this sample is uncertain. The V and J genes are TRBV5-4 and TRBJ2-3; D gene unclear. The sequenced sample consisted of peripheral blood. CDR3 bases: TGTGCCAGCAGCTTGGAGATAGCCGTTGGTTCAGATACGCAGTATTTT. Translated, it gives CASSLEIAVGSDTQYF.